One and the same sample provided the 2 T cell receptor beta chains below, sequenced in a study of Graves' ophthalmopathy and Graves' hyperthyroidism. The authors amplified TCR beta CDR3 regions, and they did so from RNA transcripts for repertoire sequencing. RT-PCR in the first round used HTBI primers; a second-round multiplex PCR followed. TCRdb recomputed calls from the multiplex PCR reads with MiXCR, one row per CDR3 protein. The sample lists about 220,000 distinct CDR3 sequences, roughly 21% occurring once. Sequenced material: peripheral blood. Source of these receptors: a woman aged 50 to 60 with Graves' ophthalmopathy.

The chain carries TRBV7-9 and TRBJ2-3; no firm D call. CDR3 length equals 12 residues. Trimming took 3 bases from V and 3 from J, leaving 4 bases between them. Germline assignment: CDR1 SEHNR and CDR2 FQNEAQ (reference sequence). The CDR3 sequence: CASSFWTDTQYF. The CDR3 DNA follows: TGTGCCAGCAGCTTTTGGACAGATACGCAGTATTTT.

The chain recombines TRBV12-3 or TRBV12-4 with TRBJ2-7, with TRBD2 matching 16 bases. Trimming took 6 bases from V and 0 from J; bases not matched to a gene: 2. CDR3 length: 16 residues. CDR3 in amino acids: CASRGTSGRASYEQYF. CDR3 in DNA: TGTGCCAGCAGGGGGACTAGCGGGAGGGCCTCCTACGAGCAGTACTTC.